Listed below are T cell receptor beta chains from one sample, sequenced in a study of blood T cell repertoires in COVID-19. Assay: immunoSEQ multiplex PCR; the TCRdb copy retains only in-frame clones and omits some. The sample includes 99,000 or so clones, roughly 80% of them seen just once. Material for sequencing was peripheral blood. Source of these receptors: a man in his sixties with acute or convalescent COVID-19. The CDR3 runs from the conserved cysteine through the conserved F or W. D genes are given only for firm matches. A row's size may be missing; if present it is once, few, many or a size class.

V	J	size	D	CDR3
TRBV11-2	TRBJ1-1	.	.	CASSLDSPGNTEAFF
TRBV19	TRBJ1-1	.	.	CASSTIPPGQNTEAFF
TRBV5-1	TRBJ2-5	.	TRBD2	CASSLVASGQETQYF
TRBV24-1	TRBJ2-5	.	TRBD1	CATSASLWTGQNRETQYF
TRBV19	TRBJ2-3	.	.	CASIPGGTDTQYF
TRBV5-4	TRBJ2-5	.	TRBD2	CASSSGGLAGMGETQYF
TRBV28	TRBJ2-3	.	TRBD2	CASSSPRSGTSGSGVTDTQYF
TRBV19	TRBJ1-1	once	TRBD1	CASSPGQGFGWNTEAFF
TRBV11-2	TRBJ2-1	.	.	CASSFRPAMWSSDEQFF
TRBV6-6	TRBJ2-1	.	TRBD2	CASSYSRSSGSGEQFF
TRBV5-1	TRBJ2-6	.	TRBD1	CASSRTGTGISGANVLTF
TRBV7-8	TRBJ2-2	.	.	CASSLGVSGELFF
TRBV6-5	TRBJ2-3	.	.	CASSQTDTQYF
TRBV11-3	TRBJ2-3	.	TRBD1	CASSTRQGDTDTQYF
TRBV18	TRBJ1-1	.	TRBD1	CASSQGGLNTEAFF
TRBV7-8	TRBJ2-3	few	TRBD2	CASSRGTSERSTDTQYF
TRBV5-5	TRBJ2-3	.	.	CASSRNAGQPGGTQYF
TRBV4-2	TRBJ1-5	.	TRBD1	CASSQGLGTGDQPQHF
TRBV7-8	TRBJ1-5	.	.	CASSLAAVVQGGQPQHF
TRBV4-1	TRBJ2-1	once	.	CASSQTLRGGVSYNEQFF
TRBV6-5	TRBJ1-1	few	TRBD1	CASSYSGQGPEAFF
TRBV5-5	TRBJ2-7	once	.	CASSLDVAGTLSSYEQYF
TRBV6-5	TRBJ2-3	.	.	CASSRLSDTQYF
TRBV10-3	TRBJ1-6	.	.	CAISEGAFSYNSPLHF
TRBV9	TRBJ2-3	few	TRBD2	CASSVSGRTDTQYF
TRBV7-2	TRBJ1-1	.	.	CASSLEKRNTEAFF